This section outlines one TCR beta chain sequence together with its context. The antigen it recognizes is unknown. It has no much larger one-base neighbor in the sample; base qualities were not kept. This entry comes from a study of blood T cell repertoires in COVID-19 (dated by TCRdb to about 2020). About the investigation overall: ImmuneRACE Cohort 3 recovered participants were defined by two consecutive negative NP/OP PCR tests, healthcare professional clearance, or symptom resolution. Samples covering the acute and convalescent phases of COVID-19 were provided by collaborators in the United States, Italy and Spain. The material from the prospective study consisted of cDNA or gDNA derived from T cells, B-cell-depleted T cells, or PBMCs. Deeply sampled blood TCRbeta repertoires from subjects exposed to, actively infected with, or recovered from COVID-19 were included in the dataset. The repertoires were made available in a free public database intended to serve as a resource for research on the immune response to SARS-CoV-2. Samples came from the ongoing ImmuneRACE study (first 160 participants) plus 1,254 subjects from 6 global collaborators. A de-identified subject ID, COVID-19 status, age in years and sex were almost always included in the sample metadata. HLA class I and class II types, where available, came from metadata supplied by the sample provider rather than from assay-based typing. General conclusions and limits of the study: The quantity of clinical and demographic metadata differed by source and by participant and was supplied without curation.

TCRbeta CDR3 regions were amplified from genomic DNA using the immunoSEQ Assay, a bias-controlled multiplex PCR. Per the authors' processing: The number of nucleated cells in each sample was estimated from the amplification of reference gene primers within the assay. Sequence reads were collapsed and filtered to measure the absolute abundance of every unique TCRbeta CDR3 rearrangement. For each sample, productive Simpson clonality was calculated as the square root of Simpson's diversity index across productive rearrangements. TCRdb carries this immuneACCESS record with in-frame sequences only. Its versions omit some clonotypes, under half of them owing to an unresolved V gene in the studies checked, with the rest unexplained. The DNA gave D and trimming, while V, J and clone size come from that table. For this sample there are over 200,000 clones; about nine tenths appear just once. The ten most abundant clones make up 3% to 3.5% of the sample.

The CDR3, from cysteine to phenylalanine, totals 16 residues. Only CDR3 DNA is held: 48 bases, read in frame from base 1. Based on the germline V gene (reference sequence), the CDR1 and CDR2 sequences are SEHNR and FQNEAQ. V has 7 bases trimmed and J has 0 bases trimmed; junction bases matching no gene number 9. Participants in the prospective study were enrolled through a virtual design, were aged 18 to 89 years, and lived in roughly 25 United States geographic areas. Cohort assignment in the prospective study relied on participant-reported clinical history from a screening survey and a study questionnaire. In the prospective study, mobile phlebotomists collected whole blood, serum and a nasopharyngeal or oropharyngeal swab from each participant. Additional blood draws and questionnaires over an approximately 2-month period could optionally be provided by prospective study participants. Blood samples from the prospective study were shipped frozen or at room temperature prior to DNA extraction.

Sequencing used PBMCs or T cells enriched from blood (not recorded which). This receptor was identified in a woman in her forties or fifties in a cohort exposed to, infected with or recovered from COVID-19 (not recorded which). This chain is built from TRBV7-9 and TRBJ1-1, with 9 bases matching TRBD1. CDR3 reads: CASTPLGQGLNTEAFF. The DNA sequence is given as TGTGCCAGCACCCCCTTGGGACAGGGTTTGAACACTGAAGCTTTCTTT.